The 6 T cell receptor beta chains given below trace back to one sample, sequenced in a study of shared clonotypes between healthy human individuals. Using immunoSEQ multiplex PCR, the repertoire was profiled, and TCRdb retains in-frame clones only, with some absent. The table includes millions of clones, approximately 93% detected once. Sequencing input: naive CD4+ T cells from PBMCs. Subset noted: CD45RA+ positively selected. All receptors derive from a man between 18 and 29 years old in good health. Some clones in this sample may be carry-over from other donors' samples.

This clone was observed once. The chain combines TRBV9 with TRBJ1-2; D gene uncertain. The CDR3 is 13 amino acids. V dropped 2 bases and J dropped 6 bases, with 11 bases sitting between them. CDR1 is SGDLS and CDR2 is YYNGEE in the germline V gene. The CDR3 reads CASSVPGEHGYTF. The CDR3 nucleotides are TGTGCCAGCAGCGTCCCGGGTGAACATGGCTACACCTTC. The full variable domain, its missing parts supplied by reference TRBV9 and TRBJ1-2, is DSGVTQTPKHLITATGQRVTLRCSPRSGDLSVYWYQQSLDQGLQFLIQYYNGEERAKGNILERFSAQQFPDLHSELNLSSLELGDSALYFCASSVPGEHGYTFGSGTRLTVV.

The chain employs TRBV28 and TRBJ1-2, with D possibly TRBD1 on 5 matching bases. The CDR3 length is 15 residues. Trimming removed 4 bases from V and 0 bases from J, with 12 bases in between. The germline gives CDR1 MDHEN, CDR2 SYDVKM. The CDR3 loop reads CASSSSGKANYGYTF. In nucleotides, the CDR3 is TGTGCCAGCAGTTCTTCAGGGAAAGCTAACTATGGCTACACCTTC.

The chain combines TRBV19 with TRBJ2-7; D not certain. This CDR3 region has 13 residues. Germline V CDR1 and CDR2: LNHDA, SQIVND (reference sequence). The V end was cut by 7 bases, the J end by 0 bases, with 10 bases between. DNA for the CDR3: TGTGCCAGTACGGACGGGTTCTCCTACGAGCAGTACTTC. Amino acid sequence: CASTDGFSYEQYF. Combining the CDR3 with reference TRBV19 and TRBJ2-7 gives the whole variable domain DGGITQSPKYLFRKEGQNVTLSCEQNLNHDAMYWYRQDPGQGLRLIYYSQIVNDFQKGDIAEGYSVSREKKESFPLTVTSAQKNPTAFYLCASTDGFSYEQYFGPGTRLTVT.

The CDR3 DNA reads as TGTGCCAGCAGCCATGACATGACTAGCGGGATGATAGATACGCAGTATTTT. Its translation is CASSHDMTSGMIDTQYF. The chain is built from TRBV7-3 and TRBJ2-3, with 11 bases matching TRBD2. V lost 5 bases, J lost 5 bases, and 12 bases stayed unmatched. The germline CDR1 and CDR2 sequences are SGHTA and FQGTGA. This CDR3 has 17 residues.

This clone has just a few counts. V gene TRBV2 combines with J gene TRBJ2-7; no definite D call. Germline V gives CDR1 SNHLY, CDR2 FYNNEI. The CDR3 is 12 amino acids. V was shortened by 2 bases and J by 2 bases, with 4 bases between the two germline ends. The CDR3 spells CASSEWTYEQYF. As DNA, the CDR3 is TGTGCCAGCAGTGAATGGACCTACGAGCAGTACTTC.

The V call is TRBV2, the J call TRBJ1-6, with 9 bases matching TRBD1. V shed 8 bases, J shed 8 bases, and the junction held 13 bases outside the gene matches. The CDR3 spans 16 residues. CDR1 SNHLY and CDR2 FYNNEI come from the germline V gene. DNA of the CDR3: TGTGCCAGCGACCTGCTGCTAGGGGACAGGGATTCACCCCTCCACTTT. This sequence encodes CASDLLLGDRDSPLHF.